This T cell receptor beta chain was recovered during a study of identical twins. Regarding the study as a whole: When twins shared out-of-frame alpha sequences, those sequences had excess low generation probability.

This clonotype was picked up a small number of times. Its antigen is still unknown. From germline, CDR1 is KGHDR and CDR2 SFDVKD. Deletions cut 3 bases from V and 5 bases from J, with 13 bases between. This CDR3 is built from 15 residues. Each CDR3 protein gets one entry after TCRdb re-called the 5' RACE reads with MiXCR. The sample includes fewer than 250,000 distinct CDR3 sequences, approximately 7% of them seen just once. These data also formed part of another study, on yellow fever vaccine responses in identical twins. That report adds: Reportedly, twins showed a vaccine T cell response that looked partly convergent and partly personalized.

Sample: memory (CD45RO+) T cells sorted from blood. This TCR derives from a woman aged 18-30 years in good health. This sequence joins TRBV24-1 and TRBJ2-1, with D possibly matching TRBD2 (6 bases). The CDR3, as DNA: TGTGCCACCAGTGATCAGCGGGTCGTGAACAATGAGCAGTTCTTC. This encodes CATSDQRVVNNEQFF.